This paragraph covers one T cell receptor (beta chain) sequence. CDR1 is GTSNPN, CDR2 SVGIG, per germline (reference sequence). Deletions cut 3 bases from V and 0 bases from J, with 16 bases between. The CDR3 runs to 16 residues. These data belong to a study of blood T cell repertoires in COVID-19. The protocol was immunoSEQ multiplex PCR, while the TCRdb copy is restricted to in-frame clones and leaves out a portion. The repertoire has about 150,000 clones, approximately 90% of them found once; the top ten carry around 15%. Sequenced sample: peripheral blood. The receptor was isolated from a woman in her forties with acute or convalescent COVID-19. The chain recombines TRBV30 with TRBJ2-3; TRBD2 might be the D (6 bases). This CDR3 reads CAWRIAVGGSTDTQYF. The CDR3 coding sequence is TGTGCCTGGAGGATTGCCGTGGGGGGTAGCACAGATACGCAGTATTTT.